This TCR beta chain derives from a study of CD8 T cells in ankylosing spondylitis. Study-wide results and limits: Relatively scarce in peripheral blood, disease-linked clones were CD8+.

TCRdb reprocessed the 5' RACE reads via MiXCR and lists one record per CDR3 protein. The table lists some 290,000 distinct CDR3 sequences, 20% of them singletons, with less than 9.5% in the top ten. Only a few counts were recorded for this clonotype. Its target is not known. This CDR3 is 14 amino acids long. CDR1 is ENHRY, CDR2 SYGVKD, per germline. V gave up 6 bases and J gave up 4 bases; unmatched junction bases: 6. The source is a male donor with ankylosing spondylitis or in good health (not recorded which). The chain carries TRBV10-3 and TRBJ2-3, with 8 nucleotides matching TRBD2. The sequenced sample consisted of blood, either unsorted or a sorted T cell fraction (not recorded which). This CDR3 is CAIREGLVADTQYF. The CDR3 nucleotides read TGTGCCATCAGGGAGGGACTAGTAGCAGATACGCAGTATTTT.